This T cell receptor (beta chain) was observed in a study of radiotherapy plus CTLA-4 blockade in lung cancer. Overall study: For approximately 19% of patients, objective responses occurred, and about 30% had disease control.

With V trimmed by 4 bases and J by 3 bases, 10 bases remained unmatched. The CDR3 has 18 amino acids. Germline-derived CDR1 and CDR2 are SGDLS and YYNGEE. Libraries were prepared by immunoSEQ multiplex PCR; TCRdb keeps only in-frame clonotypes and omits some of them. The repertoire holds some 62,000 clones, around three quarters seen once, with 3.5% to 4.5% in the top ten. Points from the study as a whole: The authors reported that early blood T cell clone dynamics, with interferon-beta, best predicted response. Expansion of tumor-derived TCR clones was observed in blood after radiotherapy plus ipilimumab.

On this clone itself: Its antigen remains unknown.

CTLA-4 blockade using ipilimumab, together with focal radiation, was received by patients with chemo-refractory metastatic non-small-cell lung cancer. This chain links TRBV9 with TRBJ2-3; 14 positions match TRBD2. The sequencing here drew on peripheral blood, taken from a patient treated with radiotherapy plus ipilimumab. This TCR was sampled from a human donor with non-small cell lung cancer who had a complete response to radiotherapy plus ipilimumab. CDR3 residues: CASSTNRRTSGRTDTQYF. CDR3 in DNA: TGTGCCAGCAGCACTAACCGGAGGACTAGCGGGAGGACAGATACGCAGTATTTT.